This T cell receptor beta chain was captured in a study of blood T cells in healthy people across ages (dated by TCRdb to about 2015). Some background on the complete study: In model experiments, roughly one uniquely barcoded TCR beta cDNA molecule per two T cells was captured by template switching. The study measured age-related changes in TCR beta repertoire diversity using deep sequencing normalized with unique cDNA molecular identifiers. Donors were grouped into four age groups: young (average roughly 15 years), middle-aged (39), aged (62) and long-lived (less than 85). The study analyzed two additional independent replicas of 1 million unique cDNA reads from the same blood draw for two donors, one aged 18 to 29 and one aged 80 or older.

As to this clonotype: Its antigen is not yet known. Germline and junction disagree at one end, which may indicate a read error.

Donors were 30 to 45 systemically healthy Caucasian individuals from Russia aged roughly 6 to 100 years. Each donor gave around 9.5 milliliters of peripheral blood, collected into EDTA-treated Vacutainer tubes. Ficoll-Paque density-gradient centrifugation was used to isolate PBMCs, with at least 6 million obtained per sample. Total RNA, at least 6 micrograms per sample, was extracted from PBMCs with Trizol reagent. The percentages of naive CD45RAhigh/CD27high T cells were determined by flow cytometry on a PBMC aliquot from every donor. The library came from 5' RACE. The sequencer was an Illumina HiSeq 2500. The second PCR ran for roughly 6 to 11 cycles and used a J-beta primer mix along with a sample-barcoded 5' primer. A unique molecular identifier was introduced onto each TCR beta cDNA molecule by a template-switch 5' adaptor carrying 12 random nucleotides. Each sample yielded at least 3 million CDR3-containing paired-end reads. First-strand cDNA was synthesized from all RNA with the Mint cDNA synthesis kit, primed by a TRBC-specific oligonucleotide. Following uracil-DNA glycosylase treatment, all cDNA underwent a first 18-cycle PCR with the universal primers M1SS and BC2_uni_R. In the paper's pipeline: For normalization, 1 million high-quality reads were randomly selected from each sample, with every read carrying a distinct molecular identifier. Reads with shared molecular identifiers were discarded instead of being binned into consensus sequences. MiTCR, set to a Q25 quality threshold and the strictest error-elimination algorithm, was used for CDR3 identification, clonotype clustering and error correction. Lower-bound total TCR beta diversity was estimated with a nonparametric unseen species model using Euler transformation. TCRdb took the public reads, trimmed them with fastp at Q25, ran MiXCR for clone calling and kept in-frame beta chains. One record per CDR3 amino acid sequence lists the most common genes and DNA. None of the V and J calls come from the authors' own analysis; TCRdb made them. The sample table lists around 820,000 distinct CDR3 sequences, approximately 25% of them with a count of one. In total, the top ten clones hold under 4.5% of the sample.

CDR1 and CDR2, per the germline V gene, are MDHEN and SYDVKM. The CDR3 runs 17 amino acids, cysteine and phenylalanine included. The CDR3 DNA has 51 bases and is translated from base 1. Overall study outcomes, separate from this receptor: Compared with the aged group, the long-lived group had more naive CD4+ T cells, fewer expanded clones and increased TCR diversity, suggesting age selection. As age increased, observed TCR beta diversity per million T cells dropped in a roughly linear way, and a significant reduction was already evident by age about 36. Donor CMV infection status was unknown, potentially confounding age-related changes in expanded clonotypes. Bulk unsorted PBMC profiling prevented conclusive comparison of naive and antigen-experienced compartments. Observed TCR beta diversity correlated strongly with the percentage of naive T cells measured by flow cytometry. Estimates of total diversity from one million sequenced T cells were regarded as lower bounds and underestimates.

The same sample was also studied in work on T cells of mothers and their children. That second publication adds: Nine systemically healthy Caucasian individuals served as donors, namely three mothers together with their six children. cDNA synthesis consumed the entire amount of extracted RNA, loaded at around 1.5 ug RNA in each 15 ul reaction. In the second PCR, the M1S primer introduced both the sample barcodes and 2-4 random nucleotides. Over 8 million TCR beta CDR3 reads came from each mother, compared with roughly 2.8 million reads from each child. TCR recombination output is similarly shaped by thymic selection in related and unrelated pairs, with a minor effect exerted by inherited differences. Normalized repertoire overlap was always found to be slightly, but never significantly, higher in related mother-child pairs than in unrelated mother-child pairs. With a sensitivity of about 100 clones per million clonotypes, no persistent microchimeric T cell clones were detected. To look for features that set related mother-child pairs apart from unrelated individuals, the researchers ran deep NGS to compare the TCR beta repertoires of mothers and children. The mean age was roughly 40 +/- 4 years for the mothers and approximately 11 +/- 4 years for the children. After adapters were ligated using NEBNext reagents, the libraries underwent 100+100 nt paired-end sequencing on an Illumina HiSeq 2000. To prevent cross-contamination, the mother and child libraries were prepared a month apart and were sequenced in separate runs. For each donor, between roughly 450,000 and 2,300,000 distinct TCR beta clonotypes were identified. Naive TCR beta clonotypes were estimated from low-frequency clonotypes matched to each donor's FACS-determined naive share, without sorting.

The sequenced sample consisted of blood. The rearrangement joined TRBV28 to TRBJ2-5, and TRBD1 matches 9 of the central bases. The J call may be faulty, since TRBJ2-7 better matches the DNA end. This receptor was identified in a boy aged 5-17 years in good health. The DNA sequence is given as TGTGCCAGCGGTTTCAAACTTGCGGGACAGGGTTCGTACGAGCAGTACTTC. Its protein is CASGFKLAGQGSYEQYF.